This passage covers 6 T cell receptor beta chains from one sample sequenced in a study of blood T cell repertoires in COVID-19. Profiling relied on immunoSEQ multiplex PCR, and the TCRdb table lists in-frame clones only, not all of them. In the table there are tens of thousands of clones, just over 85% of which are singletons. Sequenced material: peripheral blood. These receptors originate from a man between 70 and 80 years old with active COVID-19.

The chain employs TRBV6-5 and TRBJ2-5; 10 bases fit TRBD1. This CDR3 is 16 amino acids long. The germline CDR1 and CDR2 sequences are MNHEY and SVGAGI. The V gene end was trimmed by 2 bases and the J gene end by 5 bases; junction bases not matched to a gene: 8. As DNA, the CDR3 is TGTGCCAGCAGTTACCTCCGGACAGGGGGAGGGGAGACCCAGTACTTC. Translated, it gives CASSYLRTGGGETQYF.

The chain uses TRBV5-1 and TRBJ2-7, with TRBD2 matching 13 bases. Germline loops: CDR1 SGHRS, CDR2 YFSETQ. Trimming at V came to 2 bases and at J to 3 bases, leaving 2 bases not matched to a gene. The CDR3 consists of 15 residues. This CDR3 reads CASSLGLAGVYEQYF. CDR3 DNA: TGCGCCAGCAGCTTAGGACTAGCGGGGGTCTACGAGCAGTACTTC.

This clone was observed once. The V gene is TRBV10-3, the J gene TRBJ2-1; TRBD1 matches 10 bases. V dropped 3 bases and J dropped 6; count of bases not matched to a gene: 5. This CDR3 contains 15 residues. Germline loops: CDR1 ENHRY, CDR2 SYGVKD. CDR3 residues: CAISDRDRGGNEQFF. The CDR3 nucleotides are TGTGCCATCAGTGACCGGGACAGGGGTGGCAATGAGCAGTTCTTC.

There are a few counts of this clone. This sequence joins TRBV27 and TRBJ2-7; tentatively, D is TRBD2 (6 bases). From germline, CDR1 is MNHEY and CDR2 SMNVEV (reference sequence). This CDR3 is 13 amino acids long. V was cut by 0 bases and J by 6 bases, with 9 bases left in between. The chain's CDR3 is CASSLSNGGEQYF. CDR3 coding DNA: TGTGCCAGCAGTTTATCGAACGGGGGCGAGCAGTACTTC.

The CDR3 is CASSPGSFSYEQYF. The CDR3 DNA follows: TGTGCCAGCAGCCCCGGGTCCTTCTCCTACGAGCAGTACTTC. The gene calls are TRBV6-2 or TRBV6-3 and TRBJ2-7, with D unclear. The V gene's germline CDR1 is MNHEY and CDR2 SVGEGT. The CDR3 extends over 14 amino acids. V was shortened by 6 bases and J by 0 bases, with 12 bases between the two germline ends.

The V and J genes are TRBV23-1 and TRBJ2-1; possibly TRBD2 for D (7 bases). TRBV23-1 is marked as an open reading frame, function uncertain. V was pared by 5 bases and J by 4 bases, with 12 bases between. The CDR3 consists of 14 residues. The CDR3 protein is CASSEGGVYNEQFF. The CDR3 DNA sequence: TGCGCCAGCAGTGAGGGGGGGGTTTACAATGAGCAGTTCTTC.